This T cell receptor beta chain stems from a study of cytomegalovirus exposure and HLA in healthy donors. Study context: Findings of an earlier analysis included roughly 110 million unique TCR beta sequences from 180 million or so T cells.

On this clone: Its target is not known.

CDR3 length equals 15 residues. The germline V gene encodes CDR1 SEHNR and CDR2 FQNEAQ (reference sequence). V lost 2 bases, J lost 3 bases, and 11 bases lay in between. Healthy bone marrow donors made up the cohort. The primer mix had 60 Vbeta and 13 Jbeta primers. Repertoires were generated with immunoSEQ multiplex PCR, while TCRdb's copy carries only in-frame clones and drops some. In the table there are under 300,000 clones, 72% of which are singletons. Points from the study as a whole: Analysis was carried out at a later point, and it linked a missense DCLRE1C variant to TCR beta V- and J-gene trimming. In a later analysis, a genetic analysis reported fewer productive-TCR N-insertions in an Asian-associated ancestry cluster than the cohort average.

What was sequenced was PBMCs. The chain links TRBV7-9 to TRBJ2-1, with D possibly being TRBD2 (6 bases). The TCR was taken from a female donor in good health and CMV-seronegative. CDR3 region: CASSLYRENYNEQFF. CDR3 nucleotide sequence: TGTGCCAGCAGCTTATACCGGGAGAACTACAATGAGCAGTTCTTC.